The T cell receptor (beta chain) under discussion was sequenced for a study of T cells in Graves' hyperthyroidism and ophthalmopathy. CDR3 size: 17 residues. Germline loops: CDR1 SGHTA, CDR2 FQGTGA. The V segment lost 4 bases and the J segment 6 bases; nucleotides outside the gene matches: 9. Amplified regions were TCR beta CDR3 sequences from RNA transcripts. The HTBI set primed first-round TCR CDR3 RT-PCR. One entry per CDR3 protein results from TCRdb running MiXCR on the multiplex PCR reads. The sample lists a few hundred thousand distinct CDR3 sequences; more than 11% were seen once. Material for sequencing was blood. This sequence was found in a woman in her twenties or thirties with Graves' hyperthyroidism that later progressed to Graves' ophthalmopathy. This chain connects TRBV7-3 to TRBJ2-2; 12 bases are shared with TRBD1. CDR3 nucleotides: TGTGCCAGCAGCTCCCCGGCCGGGACAGGGGGCTCCGGGGAGCTGTTTTTT. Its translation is CASSSPAGTGGSGELFF.